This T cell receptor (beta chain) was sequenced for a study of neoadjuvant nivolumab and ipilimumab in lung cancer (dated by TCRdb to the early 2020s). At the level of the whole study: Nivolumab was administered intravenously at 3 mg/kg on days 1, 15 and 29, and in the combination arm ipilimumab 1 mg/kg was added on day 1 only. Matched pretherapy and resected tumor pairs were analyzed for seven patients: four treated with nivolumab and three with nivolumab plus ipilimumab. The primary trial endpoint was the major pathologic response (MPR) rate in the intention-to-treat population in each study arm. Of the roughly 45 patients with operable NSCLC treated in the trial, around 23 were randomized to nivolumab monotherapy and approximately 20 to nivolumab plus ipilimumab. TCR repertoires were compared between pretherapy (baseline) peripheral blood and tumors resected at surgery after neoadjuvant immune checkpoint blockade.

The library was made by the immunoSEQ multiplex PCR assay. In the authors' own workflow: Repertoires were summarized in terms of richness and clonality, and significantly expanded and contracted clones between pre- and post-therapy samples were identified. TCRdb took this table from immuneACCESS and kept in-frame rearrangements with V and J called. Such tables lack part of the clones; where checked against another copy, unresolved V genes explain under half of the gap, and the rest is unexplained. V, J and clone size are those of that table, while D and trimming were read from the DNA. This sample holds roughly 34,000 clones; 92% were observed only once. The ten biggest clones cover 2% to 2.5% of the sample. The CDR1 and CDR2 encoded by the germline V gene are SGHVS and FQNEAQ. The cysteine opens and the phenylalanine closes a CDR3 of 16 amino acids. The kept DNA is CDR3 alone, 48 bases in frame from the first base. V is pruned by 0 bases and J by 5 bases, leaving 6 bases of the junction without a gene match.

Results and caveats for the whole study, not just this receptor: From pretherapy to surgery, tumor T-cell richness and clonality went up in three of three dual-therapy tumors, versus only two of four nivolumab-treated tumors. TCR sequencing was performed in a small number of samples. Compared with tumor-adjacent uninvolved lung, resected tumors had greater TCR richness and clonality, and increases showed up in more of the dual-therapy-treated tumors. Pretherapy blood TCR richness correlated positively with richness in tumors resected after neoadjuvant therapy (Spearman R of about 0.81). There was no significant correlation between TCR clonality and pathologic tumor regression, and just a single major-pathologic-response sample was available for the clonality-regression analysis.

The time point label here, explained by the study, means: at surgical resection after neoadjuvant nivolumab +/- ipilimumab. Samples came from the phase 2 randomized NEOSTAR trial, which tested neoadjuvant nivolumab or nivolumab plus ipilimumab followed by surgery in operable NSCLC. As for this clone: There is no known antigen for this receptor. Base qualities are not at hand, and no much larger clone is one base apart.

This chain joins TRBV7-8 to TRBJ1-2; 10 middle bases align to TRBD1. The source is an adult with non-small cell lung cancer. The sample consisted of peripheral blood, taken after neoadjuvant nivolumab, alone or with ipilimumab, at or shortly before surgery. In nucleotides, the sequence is TGTGCCAGCAGCTTAGCTGTGGGGACAGGGGATTATGGCTACACCTTC. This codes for CASSLAVGTGDYGYTF.